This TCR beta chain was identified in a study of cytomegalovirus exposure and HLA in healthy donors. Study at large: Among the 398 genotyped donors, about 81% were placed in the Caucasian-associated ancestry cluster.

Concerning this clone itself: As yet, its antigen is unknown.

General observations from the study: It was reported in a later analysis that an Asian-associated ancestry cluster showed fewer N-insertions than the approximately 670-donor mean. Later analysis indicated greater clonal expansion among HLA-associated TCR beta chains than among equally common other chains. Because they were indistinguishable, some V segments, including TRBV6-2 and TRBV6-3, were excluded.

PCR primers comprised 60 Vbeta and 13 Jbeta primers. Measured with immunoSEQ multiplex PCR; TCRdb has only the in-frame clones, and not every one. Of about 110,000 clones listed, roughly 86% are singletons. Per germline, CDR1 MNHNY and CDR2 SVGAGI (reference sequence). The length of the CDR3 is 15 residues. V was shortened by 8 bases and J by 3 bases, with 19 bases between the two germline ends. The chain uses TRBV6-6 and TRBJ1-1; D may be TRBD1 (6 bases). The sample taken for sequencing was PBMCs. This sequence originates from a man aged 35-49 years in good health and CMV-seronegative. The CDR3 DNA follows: TGTGCCAGCTTACCTCGGGACACTAGGCACACTGAAGCTTTCTTT. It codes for CASLPRDTRHTEAFF.